The 22 T cell receptor beta chains reported below all come from one sample, sequenced in a study of T-cell memory formation after mild COVID-19. In TCRdb, the 5' RACE reads were re-called with MiXCR into one record per CDR3 protein. The table has some 350,000 distinct CDR3 sequences, about 16% seen once; the top ten hold about 22%. The sample taken for sequencing was PBMCs or a T cell subset sorted from them (not recorded which). The receptors originated from a man between 18 and 29 years old who had mild COVID-19 (a few samples of this study predate the infection). Cell type and time point are not known.

The gene calls are TRBV5-1 and TRBJ2-3, with D maybe TRBD2 (5 bases). V was clipped by 1 base and J by 0 bases, with 12 bases between them. The CDR3 is made up of 16 amino acids. Germline V gene sequence: CDR1 SGHRS, CDR2 YFSETQ. CDR3 protein: CASSLLATPSTDTQYF. In DNA, the CDR3 is TGCGCCAGCAGCTTGCTAGCAACTCCTAGCACAGATACGCAGTATTTT.

V gene TRBV6-6 combines with J gene TRBJ2-3; 8 bases are shared with TRBD2. Germline V gives CDR1 MNHNY, CDR2 SVGAGI (reference sequence). V was pared by 5 bases and J by 7 bases, with 8 bases of the junction left unmatched. The CDR3 has 14 amino acids. As DNA, the CDR3 is TGTGCCAGCAGTGCGGACCGGGAGGGCTATACGCAGTATTTT. Translating gives CASSADREGYTQYF.

The chain has TRBV6-6 and TRBJ1-1; 7 bases line up with TRBD1. Per the germline V gene, CDR1 is MNHNY and CDR2 is SVGAGI (reference sequence). The J segment lost 8 bases and the V segment lost 5 bases, leaving 5 bases of the junction unmatched. The CDR3 length is 12 residues. DNA for the CDR3: TGTGCCAGCAGTCAGGACAGGCCCGAAGCTTTCTTT. Its protein product is CASSQDRPEAFF.

This clonotype has more than one count but fewer than ten. The chain is built from TRBV20-1 and TRBJ2-3, with D maybe TRBD2 (5 bases). V lost 0 bases and J lost 7, with 11 bases in between. The CDR3 runs to 13 residues. Germline lookup yields CDR1 DFQATT and CDR2 SNEGSKA (reference sequence). The CDR3 DNA sequence: TGCAGTGCTAGAGATGGAGGAGGATATACGCAGTATTTT. This translates into CSARDGGGYTQYF.

The sample holds a few counts of this clonotype. V gene TRBV20-1 combines with J gene TRBJ2-3; the D call may be TRBD1 or TRBD2 (6 bases each). The CDR3 spans 12 residues. Germline V lookup: CDR1 DFQATT, CDR2 SNEGSKA (reference sequence). Trimming removed 6 bases at V and 7 bases at J, with 14 bases between. The DNA of the CDR3 is TGCAGTGCCAGACAGGCGGGGAATACGCAGTATTTT. Encoded protein: CSARQAGNTQYF.

This clonotype came up many times. The rearrangement links TRBV7-9 to TRBJ1-4; 7 nucleotides match TRBD1. Germline trimming cut 2 bases from V and 5 bases from J; bases unmatched to any gene: 5. Germline CDR1 is SEHNR and CDR2 is FQNEAQ (reference sequence). This CDR3 comprises 15 residues. This chain's CDR3 is CASSLSVTGNEKLFF. DNA of the CDR3: TGTGCCAGCAGCTTATCAGTGACAGGGAATGAAAAACTGTTTTTT.

This clonotype has just a few counts. This chain links TRBV29-1 with TRBJ1-4; D gene uncertain. Germline V gives CDR1 SQVTM, CDR2 ANQGSEA. The CDR3 length is 16 residues. V lost 4 bases, J lost 1 base, and 16 bases lay in between. The CDR3 sequence is CSVGYELFGTNEKLFF. The CDR3, as DNA: TGCAGCGTTGGTTATGAGCTTTTTGGAACTAATGAAAAACTGTTTTTT.

The sample holds a few counts of this clonotype. The V call is TRBV5-4, the J call TRBJ1-3; D call uncertain. The CDR3 loop spans 14 amino acids. CDR1 is SGHNT and CDR2 is YYREEE in the germline V gene (reference sequence). The germline V and J ends were trimmed by 0 bases and 0 bases, with 4 bases remaining between them. The CDR3 spells CASSLDPSGNTIYF. In nucleotides, the CDR3 is TGTGCCAGCAGCTTGGACCCCTCTGGAAACACCATATATTTT. The whole variable domain, filled in from reference TRBV5-4 and TRBJ1-3, reads ETGVTQSPTHLIKTRGQQVTLRCSSQSGHNTVSWYQQALGQGPQFIFQYYREEENGRGNFPPRFSGLQFPNYSSELNVNALELDDSALYLCASSLDPSGNTIYFGEGSWLTVV.

In its sample, this clonotype was seen a few times. The rearrangement uses TRBV20-1 and TRBJ2-7; 9 bases line up with TRBD1. In germline, CDR1 is DFQATT, CDR2 SNEGSKA (reference sequence). The CDR3 runs to 14 residues. The junction had 8 bases not matched to a gene; V was cut back by 1 base and J by 7 bases. As DNA, the CDR3 is TGCAGTGCTAGAGCAGGGACAGGGCTCGGGGAGCAGTACTTC. It specifies CSARAGTGLGEQYF.

This clonotype showed up just a few times. This chain uses TRBV7-6 with TRBJ2-7; no reliable D call. The length of the CDR3 is 13 residues. V lost 3 bases and J lost 3, with 9 bases in between. CDR1 is SGHVS and CDR2 is FNYEAQ in the germline V gene. CDR3 protein: CASSFGSNYEQYF. In DNA, the CDR3 is TGTGCCAGCAGCTTTGGCAGTAACTACGAGCAGTACTTC.

The V call is TRBV4-1, the J call TRBJ1-4; 7 positions agree with TRBD1. The V gene end was trimmed by 0 bases and the J gene end by 7 bases; junction bases not matched to a gene: 2. Germline V CDR1 and CDR2: MGHRA, YSYEKL. The CDR3 length is 14 residues. CDR3 in DNA: TGCGCCAGCAGCCAAGATCCAGGGGGTGAAAAACTGTTTTTT. It specifies CASSQDPGGEKLFF.

This clonotype was recorded at least ten times. The chain links TRBV7-2 to TRBJ2-3; D remains unclear. This CDR3 is 12 amino acids long. Trimming left V 6 bases short and J 5 bases short, with 9 bases between. CDR1 is SGHTA, CDR2 FQGNSA, per germline. As DNA, the CDR3 is TGTGCCAGCAGTCTCTTTGGAGATACGCAGTATTTT. As protein: CASSLFGDTQYF.

This chain uses TRBV6-5 with TRBJ1-2, with 8 positions matching TRBD1. CDR1 and CDR2 (germline): MNHEY, SVGAGI. V was clipped by 2 bases and J by 1 base; unmatched bases: 3. CDR3 length: 15 amino acids. The CDR3 region is CASSYGQGHNYGYTF. The CDR3 DNA reads TGTGCCAGCAGTTACGGACAGGGCCATAACTATGGCTACACCTTC.

This clonotype was observed a handful of times. This sequence joins TRBV4-1 and TRBJ2-1; D unresolved. The CDR3 runs to 14 residues. Germline V gene sequence: CDR1 MGHRA, CDR2 YSYEKL. V gave up 1 base and J gave up 4 bases, with 8 bases separating them. The chain's CDR3 is CASSQAGSYNEQFF. For the CDR3, the DNA is TGCGCCAGCAGCCAAGCGGGCAGTTACAATGAGCAGTTCTTC.

A few counts support this clonotype. The gene calls are TRBV4-1 and TRBJ1-3, with unresolved D. Germline V gene lookup returns CDR1 MGHRA and CDR2 YSYEKL. Trimming cost V 2 bases and J 2 bases, with 10 bases left between them. CDR3 length: 15 residues. CDR3 DNA sequence: TGCGCCAGCAGCCAATACCCCGGGCCTGGAAACACCATATATTTT. Translated, it gives CASSQYPGPGNTIYF.

CDR3 in DNA: TGTGCCAGCAGTGACCGGGACAGGGTTCGAGCTTTCTTT. This encodes CASSDRDRVRAFF. The J gene is TRBJ1-1, the V gene TRBV2, with 9 nucleotides matching TRBD1. The junction had 6 bases not matched to a gene; V was cut back by 3 bases and J by 10 bases. Germline V gives CDR1 SNHLY, CDR2 FYNNEI. The CDR3 consists of 13 residues. The full variable domain, rest sourced from reference TRBV2 and TRBJ1-1, is EPEVTQTPSHQVTQMGQEVILRCVPISNHLYFYWYRQILGQKVEFLVSFYNNEISEKSEIFDDQFSVERPDGSNFTLKIRSTKLEDSAMYFCASSDRDRVRAFFGQGTRLTVV.

The genes are TRBV7-2 and TRBJ2-1, with D maybe TRBD1 (5 bases). V was shortened by 5 bases and J by 8 bases, with 16 bases between the two germline ends. The CDR3 consists of 14 residues. CDR1 SGHTA and CDR2 FQGNSA come from the germline V gene. The CDR3 region is CASSQAQGSYEQFF. The CDR3 DNA reads as TGTGCCAGCAGCCAAGCGCAGGGTAGCTATGAGCAGTTCTTC.

This clonotype was observed many times. The V and J genes are TRBV4-2 and TRBJ2-1; D remains unclear. Trimming removed 0 bases from V and 13 bases from J, with 10 bases in between. Germline values: CDR1 LGHNA, CDR2 YNFKEQ. The CDR3 spans 12 residues. As DNA, the CDR3 is TGTGCCAGCAGCCAAGATGGGCGGAGTCAGTTCTTC. Translated: CASSQDGRSQFF.

This chain joins TRBV20-1 and TRBJ2-7; D not certain. CDR3 length: 12 amino acids. The germline V and J ends were trimmed by 2 bases and 3 bases, with 8 bases remaining between them. The germline gives CDR1 DFQATT, CDR2 SNEGSKA (reference sequence). The CDR3 bases are TGCAGTGCTAGATTGGCTGACTACGAGCAGTACGTC. Protein sequence: CSARLADYEQYV.

There are a few counts of this clonotype. The chain links TRBV7-6 to TRBJ2-2, with D unresolved. The CDR3 spans 18 residues. Germline values: CDR1 SGHVS, CDR2 FNYEAQ. V lost 5 bases and J lost 1, with 20 bases in between. CDR3 sequence: CASSPRGVTPGNTGELFF. As DNA, the CDR3 is TGTGCCAGCAGCCCCCGAGGTGTTACTCCGGGGAACACCGGGGAGCTGTTTTTT.

This clonotype was counted only a few times. J is TRBJ2-3 and V is TRBV5-6; D unresolved. The CDR3 is 13 amino acids. Germline V lookup: CDR1 SGHDT, CDR2 YYEEEE. V lost 1 base to trimming and J lost 4 bases, with 7 bases between them. The CDR3 bases are TGTGCCAGCAGCTTGCCCCCCGCAGATACGCAGTATTTT. It specifies CASSLPPADTQYF.

This clonotype was seen at least ten times. The CDR3 nucleotides read TGTGCCAGCAGTCCCGGGACTTTGAACACCGGGGAGCTGTTTTTT. It translates to CASSPGTLNTGELFF. The rearrangement joins TRBV6-1 to TRBJ2-2; D is perhaps TRBD2 (6 bases). V lost 5 bases to trimming and J lost 1 base, with 11 bases between them. The CDR3 is 15 residues long. CDR1 is MNHNS, CDR2 SASEGT, per germline.